These 4 T cell receptor beta chains came from one sample sequenced in a study of blood T cells in healthy people across ages. Through a sample-barcoded 5' primer and a J-beta primer mix, a second PCR was run for roughly 6 to 11 cycles. Via MiXCR, TCRdb re-called the 5' RACE reads, giving one row per CDR3 protein. Among around 790,000 distinct CDR3 sequences, under 55% were seen once, and the ten largest hold about 19%. The sequenced sample consisted of blood. Source of these receptors: a man between 60 and 75 years old in good health.

This sequence joins TRBV4-3 and TRBJ1-4, with no clear D. V was shortened by 0 bases and J by 6 bases, with 11 bases between the two germline ends. The CDR3 sequence is 15 residues long. The germline gives CDR1 LGHNA, CDR2 YSLEER. DNA for the CDR3: TGCGCCAGCAGCCAAGATTGGGAGAGGGATGAAAAACTGTTTTTT. It specifies CASSQDWERDEKLFF.

This clonotype was seen repeatedly, ten times or more. This chain joins TRBV6-2 or TRBV6-3 and TRBJ2-1; the D gene could be TRBD1 or TRBD2 (5 bases each). Germline V lookup: CDR1 MNHEY, CDR2 SVGEGT. This CDR3 contains 13 residues. V lost 2 bases and J 11 bases, leaving 13 bases between the germline ends. In nucleotides, the CDR3 is TGTGCCAGCAGTTACCCCCTCCCGGGACAGCAGTTCTTC. The encoded protein is CASSYPLPGQQFF.

This clonotype has only a few counts. V and J are TRBV6-2 or TRBV6-3 and TRBJ2-5, with D unclear. V gave up 6 bases and J gave up 5 bases, with 10 bases separating them. Germline V lookup: CDR1 MNHEY, CDR2 SVGEGT. CDR3 length: 12 amino acids. Written as DNA, the CDR3 is TGTGCCAGCAGAACGGGTTGGGAGACCCAGTACTTC. Translated: CASRTGWETQYF.

The chain carries TRBV12-3 or TRBV12-4 and TRBJ2-7, with 7 bases identical to TRBD1. V was pared by 3 bases and J by 3 bases, with 5 bases of the junction left unmatched. The CDR3 runs 14 residues. As DNA, the CDR3 is TGTGCCAGCAGTTTTGACAGGGTCATCTACGAGCAGTACTTC. Translated: CASSFDRVIYEQYF.